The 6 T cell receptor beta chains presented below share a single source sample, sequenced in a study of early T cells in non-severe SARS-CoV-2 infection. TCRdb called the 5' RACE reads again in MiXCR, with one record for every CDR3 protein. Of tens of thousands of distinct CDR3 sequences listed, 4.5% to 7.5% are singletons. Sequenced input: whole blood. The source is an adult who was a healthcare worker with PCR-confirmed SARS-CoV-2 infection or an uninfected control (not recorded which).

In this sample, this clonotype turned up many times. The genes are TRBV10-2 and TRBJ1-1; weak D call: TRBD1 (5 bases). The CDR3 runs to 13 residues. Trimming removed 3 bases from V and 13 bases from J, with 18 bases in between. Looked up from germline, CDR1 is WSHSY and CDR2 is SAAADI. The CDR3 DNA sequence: TGCGCCAGCAGTGAATTCTCGCAGGGCGTCGTTTTCTTT. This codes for CASSEFSQGVVFF.

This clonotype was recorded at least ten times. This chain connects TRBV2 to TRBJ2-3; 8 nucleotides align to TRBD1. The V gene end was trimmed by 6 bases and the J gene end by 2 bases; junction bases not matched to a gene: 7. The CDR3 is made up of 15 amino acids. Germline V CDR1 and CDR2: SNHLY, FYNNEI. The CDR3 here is CASRRGQADTDTQYF. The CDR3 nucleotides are TGTGCCAGCAGGAGGGGACAGGCCGACACAGATACGCAGTATTTT. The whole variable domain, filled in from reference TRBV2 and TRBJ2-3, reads EPEVTQTPSHQVTQMGQEVILRCVPISNHLYFYWYRQILGQKVEFLVSFYNNEISEKSEIFDDQFSVERPDGSNFTLKIRSTKLEDSAMYFCASRRGQADTDTQYFGPGTRLTVL.

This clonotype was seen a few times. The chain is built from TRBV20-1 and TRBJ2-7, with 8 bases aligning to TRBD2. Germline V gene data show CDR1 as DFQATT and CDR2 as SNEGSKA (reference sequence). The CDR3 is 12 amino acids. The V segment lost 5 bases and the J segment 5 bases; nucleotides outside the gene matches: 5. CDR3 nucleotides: TGCAGTGCTCGGGGGGGACCCCACGAGCAGTACTTC. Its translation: CSARGGPHEQYF.

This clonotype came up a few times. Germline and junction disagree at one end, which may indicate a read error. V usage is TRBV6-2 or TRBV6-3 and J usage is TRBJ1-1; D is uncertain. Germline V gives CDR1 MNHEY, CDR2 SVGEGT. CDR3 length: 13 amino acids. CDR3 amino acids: CACSIKLNTEAFF. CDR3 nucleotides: TGTGCCTGCAGTATAAAGCTTAACACTGAAGCTTTCTTT.

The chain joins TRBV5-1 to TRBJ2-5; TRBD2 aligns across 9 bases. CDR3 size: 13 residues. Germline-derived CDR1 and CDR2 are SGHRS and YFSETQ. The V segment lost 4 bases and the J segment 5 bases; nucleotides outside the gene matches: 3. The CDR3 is CASSDGLAETQYF. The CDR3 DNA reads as TGCGCCAGCAGCGATGGACTAGCGGAGACCCAGTACTTC.

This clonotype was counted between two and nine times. CDR3 sequence (DNA): TGTGCTAGTGGTTTGGTACTAAGTGGATCTTTTTTCTTC. Translated: CASGLVLSGSFFF. The J gene is TRBJ2-1, the V gene TRBV12-5; D call uncertain. This CDR3 contains 13 residues. In germline, CDR1 is LGHNT, CDR2 FRNRAP. V dropped 0 bases and J dropped 16 bases, with 16 bases sitting between them.